The entry below gives a single T cell receptor beta chain sequence along with its context. Its antigen is not yet known. At one end, the junction sequence differs from germline, possibly due to a read error. The germline V gene gives CDR1 as SGHTA and CDR2 as FQGNSA. Including the terminal cysteine and phenylalanine, the CDR3 comprises 16 residues. Just CDR3 DNA is preserved here, 48 bases in frame from base 1. This sample was included in a study of CD8+CD57+ T cells in acquired aplastic anemia (dated by TCRdb to 2016 to 2019). General notes on the study: DNA extracted from sorted CD4+ and CD8+ cells had a mean of roughly 3.3 ug, with a range of roughly 0.17 to 30 ug. CD8+CD57+ expansion was defined as a frequency above the mean frequency observed in healthy subjects.

General study outcomes and caveats: Around 27 CD8+ CDR3 sequences were found to be shared between patients and controls, but these sequences appeared to be highly expressed in patients and within the immunodominant clones of the patients. Patients and healthy controls showed no significant difference in CD8+ Simpson's diversity (P=0.060).

Genomic DNA was used as template for profiling of TCR beta VDJ combinations and CDR3 sequences. TCR repertoire sequencing was run on an Illumina HiSeq 2000. As for how the authors treated the data: TRBV/TRBJ rearrangement plots, CDR3 size and DJ length profiles, and Simpson's diversity index were used to assess repertoires. Whichever DNA sequence was most abundant in the deep sequencing data was defined as the immunodominant clone. CDR3 amino acid sequences were screened for sharing across subjects and were compared with published repertoires and the VDJdb database. The raw public reads went through TCRdb reprocessing: fastp at Q25, MiXCR clone calling, in-frame beta chains kept. Rows with one shared CDR3 protein collapse into an entry with the most common genes and DNA. These V and J calls originate from TCRdb's pipeline instead of the authors' own analysis. The sample table holds 200,000 to 300,000 distinct CDR3 sequences, of which approximately 82% were seen once. 35% to 50% of the sample goes to the ten largest clones.

The patients picked for sequencing were ones in whom flow cytometry had shown an expansion of CD8+CD57+ cells. Every patient had severe acquired aplastic anemia, diagnosed using the International Study of Aplastic Anemia and Agranulocytosis and Camitta criteria. No patient had received any therapy when blood was sampled. In the study, sorted CD4+ and CD8+ blood T cells from patients with severe aplastic anemia and from healthy subjects underwent deep sequencing of TCR repertoires. Patients were enrolled under clinicaltrials.gov protocols 00001620, 01623167, 00001397, 00071045, 00081523 and 00961064 in the USA. Ficoll-Paque density gradient centrifugation was used to isolate peripheral blood mononuclear cells. Before DNA was extracted, CD4+ and CD8+ T cells were sorted using either FACS or magnetic beads.

Sequenced sample: sorted CD4+, CD8+, or CD8+CD57+ T cells (not recorded which) from PBMCs. This TCR derives from a human donor with aplastic anemia. The sequence links TRBV7-2 to TRBJ2-3; TRBD2 is a weak D gene call, 7 bases matching. The CDR3 region: CASSSAGRGASDTQYF. The nucleotide sequence is TGCGCCAGCAGCTCGGCCGGACGGGGGGCCTCAGATACGCAGTATTTT. Joined to the reference TRBV7-2 and TRBJ2-3 proteins, this CDR3 gives the full variable domain: GAGVSQSPSNKVTEKGKDVELRCDPISGHTALYWYRQSLGQGLEFLIYFQGNSAPDKSGLPSDRFSAERTGGSVSTLTIQRTQQEDSAVYLCASSSAGRGASDTQYFGPGTRLTVL.